Detailed here is one T cell receptor (beta chain). Primers: 60 Vbeta forward and 13 Jbeta reverse. This table comes from immunoSEQ multiplex PCR, and its TCRdb copy is limited to in-frame clones, with some not included. This sample's table has just over 150,000 clones. The data stem from a study of cytomegalovirus exposure and HLA in healthy donors. Study details: Earlier work reported about 110 million unique TCR beta sequences from 170 million or so T cells. About 79% of some 390 genotyped donors fell in the Caucasian-associated ancestry cluster.

Germline V CDR1 and CDR2: SGHRS, YFSETQ. The ends were cut back, 1 base at V and 6 bases at J, with 14 bases in the middle. The CDR3 covers 15 residues. The chain joins TRBV5-1 to TRBJ2-1; D might be TRBD2 (6 bases). The sequence was obtained from a woman aged 55-69 years in good health and CMV-seronegative. The sample taken for sequencing was PBMCs. CDR3 protein: CASSLRRGISNEQFF. CDR3 DNA: TGCGCCAGCAGCTTGAGGCGCGGGATCTCCAATGAGCAGTTCTTC.